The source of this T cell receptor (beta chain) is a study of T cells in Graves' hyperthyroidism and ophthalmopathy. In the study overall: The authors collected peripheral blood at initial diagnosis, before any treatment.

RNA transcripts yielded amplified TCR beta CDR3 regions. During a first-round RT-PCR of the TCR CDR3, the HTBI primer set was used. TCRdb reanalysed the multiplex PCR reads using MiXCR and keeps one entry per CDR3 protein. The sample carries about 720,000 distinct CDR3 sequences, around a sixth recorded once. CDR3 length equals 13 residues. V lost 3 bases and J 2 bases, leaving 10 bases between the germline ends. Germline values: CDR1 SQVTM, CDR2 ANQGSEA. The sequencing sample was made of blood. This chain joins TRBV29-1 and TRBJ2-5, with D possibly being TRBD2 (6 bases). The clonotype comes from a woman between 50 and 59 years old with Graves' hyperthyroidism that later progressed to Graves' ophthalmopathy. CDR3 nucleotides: TGCAGCGTTGACCGGGACTTACAAGAGACCCAGTACTTC. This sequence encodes CSVDRDLQETQYF. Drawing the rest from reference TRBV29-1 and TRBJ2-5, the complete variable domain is SAVISQKPSRDICQRGTSLTIQCQVDSQVTMMFWYRQQPGQSLTLIATANQGSEATYESGFVIDKFPISRPNLTFSTLTVSNMSPEDSSIYLCSVDRDLQETQYFGPGTRLLVL.